This record concerns one TCR beta chain sequence. Germline loops: CDR1 LGHNA, CDR2 YNFKEQ. V gave up 0 bases and J gave up 7 bases, with 15 bases separating them. The CDR3 runs 15 residues. The data stem from a study of spatial heterogeneity in lung cancer. Described time point: blood at routine non-recurrence follow-up after resection. TCRdb independently ran MiXCR on the 5' RACE reads; one entry per CDR3 protein. The sample includes fewer than 150,000 distinct CDR3 sequences, roughly a tenth of them seen just once. The sample here was PBMCs, taken at follow-up. The chain is built from TRBV4-2 and TRBJ2-5; tentative D call: TRBD2 (7 bases). This receptor was taken from a female donor with early-stage non-small cell lung cancer. CDR3 residues: CASSQESGTRGTQYF. In nucleotides, the CDR3 is TGTGCCAGCAGCCAAGAGAGCGGGACCAGGGGGACCCAGTACTTC.